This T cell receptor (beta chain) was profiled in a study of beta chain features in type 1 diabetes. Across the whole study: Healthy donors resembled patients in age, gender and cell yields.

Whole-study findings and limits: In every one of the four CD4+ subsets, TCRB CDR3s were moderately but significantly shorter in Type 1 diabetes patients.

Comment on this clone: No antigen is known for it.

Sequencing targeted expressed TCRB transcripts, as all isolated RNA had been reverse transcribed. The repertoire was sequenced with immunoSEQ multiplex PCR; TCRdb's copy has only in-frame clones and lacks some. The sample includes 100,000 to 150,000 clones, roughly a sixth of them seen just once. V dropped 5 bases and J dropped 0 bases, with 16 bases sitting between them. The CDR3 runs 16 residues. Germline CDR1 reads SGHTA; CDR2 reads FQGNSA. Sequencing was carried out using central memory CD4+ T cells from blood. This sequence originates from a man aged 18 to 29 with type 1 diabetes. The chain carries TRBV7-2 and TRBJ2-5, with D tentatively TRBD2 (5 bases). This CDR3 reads CASSPTPRANQETQYF. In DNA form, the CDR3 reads TGTGCCAGCAGCCCTACCCCGAGGGCCAACCAAGAGACCCAGTACTTC.